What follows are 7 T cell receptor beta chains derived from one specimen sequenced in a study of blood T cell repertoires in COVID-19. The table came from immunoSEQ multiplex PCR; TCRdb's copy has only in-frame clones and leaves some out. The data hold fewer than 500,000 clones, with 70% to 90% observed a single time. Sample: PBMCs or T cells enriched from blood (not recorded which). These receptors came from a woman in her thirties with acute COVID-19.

The CDR3 sequence: CASSPASTKRPQHF. In nucleotides, the CDR3 is TGTGCCAGTAGTCCCGCAAGCACTAAGAGGCCCCAGCATTTT. The V gene is TRBV19, the J gene TRBJ1-5; no reliable D call. Germline CDR1 is LNHDA and CDR2 is SQIVND (reference sequence). The CDR3 spans 14 residues. Trimming cost V 5 bases and J 9 bases, with 17 bases left between them.

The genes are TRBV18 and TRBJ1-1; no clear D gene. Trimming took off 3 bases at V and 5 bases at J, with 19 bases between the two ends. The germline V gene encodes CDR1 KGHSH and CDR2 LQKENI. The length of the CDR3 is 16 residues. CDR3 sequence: CASSPAVGAAGTEAFF. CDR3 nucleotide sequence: TGTGCCAGCTCACCCGCCGTCGGAGCTGCGGGTACTGAAGCTTTCTTT.

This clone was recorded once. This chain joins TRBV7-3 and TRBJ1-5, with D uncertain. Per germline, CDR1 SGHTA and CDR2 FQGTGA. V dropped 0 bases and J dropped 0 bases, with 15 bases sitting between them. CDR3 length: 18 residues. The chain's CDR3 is CASSLTGMRANSNQPQHF. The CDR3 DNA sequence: TGTGCCAGCAGCTTAACGGGGATGCGGGCCAATAGCAATCAGCCCCAGCATTTT.

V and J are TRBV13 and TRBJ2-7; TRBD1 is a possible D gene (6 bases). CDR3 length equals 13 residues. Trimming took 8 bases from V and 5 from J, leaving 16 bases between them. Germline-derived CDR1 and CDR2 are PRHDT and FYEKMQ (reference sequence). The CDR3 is CASGPRTVHEQYF. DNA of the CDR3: TGTGCCAGCGGGCCTAGGACAGTCCACGAGCAGTACTTC. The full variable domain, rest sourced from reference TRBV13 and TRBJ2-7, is AAGVIQSPRHLIKEKRETATLKCYPIPRHDTVYWYQQGPGQDPQFLISFYEKMQSDKGSIPDRFSAQQFSDYHSELNMSSLELGDSALYFCASGPRTVHEQYFGPGTRLTVT.

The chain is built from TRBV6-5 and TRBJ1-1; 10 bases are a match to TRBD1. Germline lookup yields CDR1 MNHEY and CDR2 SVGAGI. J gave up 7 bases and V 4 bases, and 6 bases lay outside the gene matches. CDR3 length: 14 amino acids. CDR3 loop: CASSSGTGDHEAFF. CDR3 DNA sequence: TGTGCCAGCAGTTCCGGGACAGGGGATCATGAAGCTTTCTTT.

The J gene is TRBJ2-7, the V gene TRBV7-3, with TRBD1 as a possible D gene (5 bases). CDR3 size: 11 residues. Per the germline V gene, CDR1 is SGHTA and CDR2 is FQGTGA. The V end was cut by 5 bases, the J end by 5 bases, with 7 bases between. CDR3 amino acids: CASSGADEQYF. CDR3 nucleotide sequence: TGTGCCAGCAGCGGGGCTGACGAGCAGTACTTC.

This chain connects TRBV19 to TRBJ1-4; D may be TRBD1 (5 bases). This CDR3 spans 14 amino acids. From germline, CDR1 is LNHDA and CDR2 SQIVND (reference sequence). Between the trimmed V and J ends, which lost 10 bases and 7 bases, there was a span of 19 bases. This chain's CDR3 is CATHAVQGLEKLFF. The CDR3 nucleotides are TGTGCCACCCACGCCGTCCAGGGACTTGAAAAACTGTTTTTT.